The clone carrying this TCR beta chain was observed a few times. In the authors' methods: Amplification of reference gene primers was used by the study to estimate nucleated cell counts. Using immunoSEQ multiplex PCR, the repertoire was profiled, and TCRdb retains in-frame clones only, with some absent. The DNA gave D and trimming, while V, J and clone size come from that table. The table has about 140,000 clones, 65% to 90% seen once. The data are from a study of blood T cell repertoires in COVID-19. Whole-study context: Sites across the United States, Italy and Spain contributed samples from acute and convalescent COVID-19. T cells, B-cell-depleted T cells, or PBMCs provided the cDNA or gDNA that served as material.

This CDR3 comprises 16 residues. CDR1 SNHLY and CDR2 FYNNEI come from the germline V gene. Trimming left V 1 base short and J 5 bases short, with 17 bases between. The sample was peripheral blood. The chain carries TRBV2 and TRBJ2-5; possible D gene TRBD2, 5 bases. The clonotype was recovered from a man aged 50 to 59 with acute or convalescent COVID-19. The chain's CDR3 is CASSEGEAAGLETQYF. The CDR3 region has the DNA TGTGCCAGCAGTGAAGGGGAAGCGGCCGGTCTCGAGACCCAGTACTTC. The complete variable domain, with remaining parts taken from reference TRBV2 and TRBJ2-5, reads EPEVTQTPSHQVTQMGQEVILRCVPISNHLYFYWYRQILGQKVEFLVSFYNNEISEKSEIFDDQFSVERPDGSNFTLKIRSTKLEDSAMYFCASSEGEAAGLETQYFGPGTRLLVL.